This note documents a single T cell receptor (beta chain) sequence. This sample stems from a study of blood T cell repertoires in COVID-19. Study overall: Material from acute and convalescent COVID-19 was sourced from the United States, Italy and Spain. The analysed material was cDNA or gDNA that came from T cells, B-cell-depleted T cells, or PBMCs.

The CDR3 is 16 residues long. The germline gives CDR1 SGHVS, CDR2 FNYEAQ. V lost 5 bases to trimming and J lost 10 bases; unmatched junction nucleotides: 12. Per the study methods: The authors estimated nucleated cell counts from reference gene primer amplification. Sequenced by immunoSEQ multiplex PCR; TCRdb stores in-frame clones only, minus some. The V and J calls and clone size are taken from that table; D and trimming were inferred from the DNA. The table has 150,000 to 200,000 clones, 65% to 90% seen once. The sequence derives from a human donor in a cohort sampled during active COVID-19. Source material: peripheral blood. The chain uses TRBV7-6 and TRBJ2-1; 12 bases fit TRBD2. CDR3 residues: CASSPSLLAGGGEQFF. CDR3 in DNA: TGTGCCAGCAGCCCTAGCCTACTAGCGGGAGGAGGAGAGCAGTTCTTC.